The clone carrying this T cell receptor (beta chain) was seen more than once but under ten times. Antigen: not known. The data derive from a study of T cells in tuberculosis. Study-level background: Sequenced TCRs come from CD1B-GMM tetramer-binding T cells.

Findings and limits, study-wide: Shorter CDR3-alpha in active tuberculosis partly drove smaller distances.

Libraries were prepared by immunoSEQ multiplex PCR; TCRdb keeps only in-frame clonotypes and omits some of them. The sample consists of about 35,000 clones, about 85% of them appearing once. Indicated time point: new active TB diagnosis, blood taken before or within 7 days of starting treatment. This receptor was taken from an adult with tuberculosis. Sequencing was performed on PBMCs, taken at tuberculosis diagnosis.

The DNA of the CDR3 is TGTGCCAGCAGCGCACAGGGTTGGAATTCACCCCTCCACTTT. Amino acids: CASSAQGWNSPLHF. The chain recombines TRBV9 with TRBJ1-6; perhaps TRBD1 as D (6 bases). Germline V gene sequence: CDR1 SGDLS, CDR2 YYNGEE. V was pared by 3 bases and J by 7 bases, with 11 bases between. The CDR3 totals 14 residues.